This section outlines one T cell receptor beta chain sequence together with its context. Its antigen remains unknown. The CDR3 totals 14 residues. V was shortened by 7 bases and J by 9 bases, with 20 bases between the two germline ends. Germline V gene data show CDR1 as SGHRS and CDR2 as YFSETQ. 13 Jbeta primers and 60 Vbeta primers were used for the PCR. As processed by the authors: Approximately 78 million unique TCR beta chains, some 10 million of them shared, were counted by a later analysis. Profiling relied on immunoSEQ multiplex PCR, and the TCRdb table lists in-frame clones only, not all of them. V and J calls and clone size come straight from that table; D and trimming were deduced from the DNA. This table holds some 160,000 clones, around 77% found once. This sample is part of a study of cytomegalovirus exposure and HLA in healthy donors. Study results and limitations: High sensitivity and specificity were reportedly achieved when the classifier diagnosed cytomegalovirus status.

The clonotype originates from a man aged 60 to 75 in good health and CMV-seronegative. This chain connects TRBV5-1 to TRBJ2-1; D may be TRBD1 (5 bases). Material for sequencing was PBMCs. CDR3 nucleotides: TGCGCCAGCCGCCGGACATTTAGTGACAGTGAGCAGTTCTTC. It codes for CASRRTFSDSEQFF.